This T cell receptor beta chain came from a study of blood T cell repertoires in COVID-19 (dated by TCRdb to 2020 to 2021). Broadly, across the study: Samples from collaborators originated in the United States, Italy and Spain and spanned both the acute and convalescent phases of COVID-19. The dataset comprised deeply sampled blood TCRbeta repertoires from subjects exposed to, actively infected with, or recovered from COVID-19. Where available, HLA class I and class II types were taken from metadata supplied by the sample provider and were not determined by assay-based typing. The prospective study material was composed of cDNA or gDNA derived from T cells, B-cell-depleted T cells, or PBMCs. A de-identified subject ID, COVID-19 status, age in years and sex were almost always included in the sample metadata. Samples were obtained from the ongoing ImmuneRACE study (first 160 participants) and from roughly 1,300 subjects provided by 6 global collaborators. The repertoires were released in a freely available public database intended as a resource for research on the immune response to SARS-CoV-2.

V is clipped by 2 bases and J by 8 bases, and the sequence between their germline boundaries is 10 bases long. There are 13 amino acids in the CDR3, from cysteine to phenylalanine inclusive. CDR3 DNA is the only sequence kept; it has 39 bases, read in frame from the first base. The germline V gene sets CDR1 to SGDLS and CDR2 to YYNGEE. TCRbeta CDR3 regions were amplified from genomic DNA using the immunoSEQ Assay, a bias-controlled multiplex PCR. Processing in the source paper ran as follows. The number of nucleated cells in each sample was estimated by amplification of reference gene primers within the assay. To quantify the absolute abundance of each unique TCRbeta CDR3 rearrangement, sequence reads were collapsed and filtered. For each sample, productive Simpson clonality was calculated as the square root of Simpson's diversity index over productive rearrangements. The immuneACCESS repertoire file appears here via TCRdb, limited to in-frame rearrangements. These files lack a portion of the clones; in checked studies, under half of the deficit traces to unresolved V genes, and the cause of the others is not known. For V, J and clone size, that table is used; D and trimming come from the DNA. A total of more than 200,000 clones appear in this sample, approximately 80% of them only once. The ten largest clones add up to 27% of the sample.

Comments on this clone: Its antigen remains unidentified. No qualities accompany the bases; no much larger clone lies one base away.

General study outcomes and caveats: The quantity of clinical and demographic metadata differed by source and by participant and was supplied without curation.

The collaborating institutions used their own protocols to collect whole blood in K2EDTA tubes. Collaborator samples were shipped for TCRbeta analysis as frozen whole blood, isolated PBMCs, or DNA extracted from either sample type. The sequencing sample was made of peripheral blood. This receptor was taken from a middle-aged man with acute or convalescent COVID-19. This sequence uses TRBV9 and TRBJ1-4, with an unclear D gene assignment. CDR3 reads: CASSVQNGEKLFF. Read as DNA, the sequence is TGTGCCAGCAGCGTTCAAAACGGGGAAAAACTGTTTTTT.